Listed here are 30 T cell receptor beta chains from one sample, sequenced in a study of T cell responses to AZD1222 COVID-19 vaccine. Using immunoSEQ multiplex PCR, the repertoire was profiled, and TCRdb retains in-frame clones only, with some absent. The data hold roughly 150,000 clones, with about 92% observed a single time. The specimen was peripheral blood, collected on day 0 of AZD1222 vaccination. These TCRs come from an adult in good health.

J is TRBJ2-7 and V is TRBV7-6, with D maybe TRBD1 (6 bases). Germline V CDR1 and CDR2: SGHVS, FNYEAQ. The CDR3 loop spans 14 amino acids. V lost 3 bases and J 5 bases, leaving 14 bases between the germline ends. The CDR3 sequence is CASSFTGTSNEQYF. Here the CDR3 DNA reads TGTGCCAGCAGCTTTACAGGGACGTCTAACGAGCAGTACTTC.

This chain links TRBV5-3 with TRBJ1-1; D is ambiguous. TRBV5-3 is given ORF status, its function remaining uncertain. Trimming shortened V by 4 bases and J by 2 bases, and 15 bases separated the two germline ends. The CDR3 length is 15 residues. The CDR3 sequence: CARSLYTTENTEAFF. The CDR3 DNA follows: TGTGCCAGAAGCCTCTACACGACGGAAAACACTGAAGCTTTCTTT.

V is TRBV6-2 or TRBV6-3 and J is TRBJ1-5, with D possibly TRBD1 on 5 matching bases. Germline V lookup: CDR1 MNHEY, CDR2 SVGEGT. V lost 2 bases to trimming and J lost 11 bases, with 13 bases between them. The CDR3 consists of 13 residues. CDR3 bases: TGTGCCAGCAGTTACCCTTCGGGACGGGCCCAGCATTTT. Translated: CASSYPSGRAQHF.

Worth noting for this clone: Without the conserved terminal phenylalanine or tryptophan, this CDR3 likely stems from a read error. It is unclear where the CDR3 begins or ends on the DNA, so no DNA is shown, and the CDR3 is as TCRdb lists it. The chain joins TRBV21-1 to TRBJ2-4; TRBD1, the table's D call, lacks a check against the DNA. TRBV21-1 is an annotated pseudogene. The CDR3 is 12 amino acids in total, end residues counted. CDR3 residues: CASSKVSPGQGD.

The chain combines TRBV4-1 with TRBJ2-7, with 8 bases aligning to TRBD1. Looked up from germline, CDR1 is MGHRA and CDR2 is YSYEKL. The CDR3 spans 16 residues. The V and J ends lost 2 bases and 2 bases, in that order; junction bases with no gene match: 8. The DNA for the CDR3 is TGCGCCAGCAGCCAACGGCACAGGGGGGATACCTACGAGCAGTACTTC. As protein: CASSQRHRGDTYEQYF.

The chain joins TRBV7-9 to TRBJ2-3, with 15 bases identical to TRBD2. With 4 bases clipped from V and 2 bases from J, the junction kept 7 bases outside the gene matches. Germline assignment: CDR1 SEHNR and CDR2 FQNEAQ (reference sequence). This CDR3 has 18 residues. CDR3 amino acids: CASSSAGTSGGTTDTQYF. DNA of the CDR3: TGTGCCAGCAGCTCAGCCGGGACTAGCGGGGGGACCACAGATACGCAGTATTTT. The full variable domain, in which reference TRBV7-9 and TRBJ2-3 provide the parts outside the CDR3, is DTGVSQNPRHKITKRGQNVTFRCDPISEHNRLYWYRQTLGQGPEFLTYFQNEAQLEKSRLLSDRFSAERPKGSFSTLEIQRTEQGDSAMYLCASSSAGTSGGTTDTQYFGPGTRLTVL.

In this sample, this clone turned up a few times. The chain carries TRBV7-2 and TRBJ1-6; D gene unclear. The CDR3 is made up of 13 amino acids. Trimming shortened V by 4 bases and J by 7 bases, and 8 bases separated the two germline ends. Germline-derived CDR1 and CDR2 are SGHTA and FQGNSA. The CDR3 reads CASSYQQNSPLHF. CDR3 sequence (DNA): TGTGCCAGCAGCTACCAACAAAATTCACCCCTCCACTTT.

This CDR3 is CASSFGRGRVGYTF. DNA for the CDR3: TGTGCCAGCAGTTTCGGTAGGGGACGAGTAGGCTACACCTTC. This rearrangement joins TRBV27 to TRBJ1-2; D may be TRBD1 (5 bases). Deletions cut 3 bases from V and 8 bases from J, with 16 bases between. Germline CDR1 and CDR2: MNHEY and SMNVEV (reference sequence). CDR3 length: 14 amino acids.

The gene calls are TRBV19 and TRBJ2-2, with TRBD1 identical over 10 bases. V gave up 7 bases and J gave up 5 bases; unmatched junction bases: 7. The CDR3 spans 15 residues. Germline loops: CDR1 LNHDA, CDR2 SQIVND (reference sequence). Written as DNA, the CDR3 is TGTGCCAGTACTAACCGGGACAGGGGAACCGGGGAGCTGTTTTTT. It translates to CASTNRDRGTGELFF.

The V and J genes are TRBV10-3 and TRBJ2-7; a weak D match, TRBD2 (5 bases). The ends were cut back, 2 bases at V and 2 bases at J, with 10 bases in the middle. The germline V gene has CDR1 ENHRY and CDR2 SYGVKD. The CDR3 runs to 14 residues. CDR3 loop: CAISETEGTYEQYF. In DNA, the CDR3 is TGTGCCATCAGTGAGACCGAGGGAACCTACGAGCAGTACTTC.

The chain is built from TRBV19 and TRBJ2-7; perhaps TRBD1 as D (5 bases). Germline loops: CDR1 LNHDA, CDR2 SQIVND (reference sequence). This CDR3 has 15 amino acids. With 7 bases removed from V and 6 bases from J, the gap between germline ends came to 22 bases. The CDR3 bases are TGTGCCAGTACCGCCTCGCCAAGGGGTGCGATCGAGCAGTACTTC. Translating it yields CASTASPRGAIEQYF. The whole variable domain, filled in from reference TRBV19 and TRBJ2-7, reads DGGITQSPKYLFRKEGQNVTLSCEQNLNHDAMYWYRQDPGQGLRLIYYSQIVNDFQKGDIAEGYSVSREKKESFPLTVTSAQKNPTAFYLCASTASPRGAIEQYFGPGTRLTVT.

The rearrangement joins TRBV6-1 to TRBJ2-3; TRBD1 aligns across 10 bases. Trimming removed 4 bases from V and 5 bases from J; junction bases left unmatched: 9. The germline V gene encodes CDR1 MNHNS and CDR2 SASEGT. This CDR3 is built from 16 residues. CDR3 in DNA: TGTGCCAGCAGTGCGACGACAGGGGGCCGTGAAGATACGCAGTATTTT. Translating it yields CASSATTGGREDTQYF.

The J gene is TRBJ2-7, the V gene TRBV28, with D perhaps matching TRBD1 (6 bases). V was cut by 5 bases and J by 0 bases, with 23 bases left in between. Germline V gene lookup returns CDR1 MDHEN and CDR2 SYDVKM. The CDR3 is 18 amino acids. The CDR3 protein is CASSGIPVAGDHSYEQYF. CDR3 bases: TGTGCCAGCAGTGGAATACCGGTTGCAGGGGACCACTCCTACGAGCAGTACTTC.

J is TRBJ2-7 and V is TRBV6-5; D remains ambiguous. Per germline, CDR1 MNHEY and CDR2 SVGAGI. V lost 2 bases and J lost 2, with 7 bases in between. The CDR3 totals 13 residues. CDR3 in DNA: TGTGCCAGCAGTTACCGTATTACCTACGAGCAGTACTTC. Translated: CASSYRITYEQYF.

V is TRBV18 and J is TRBJ2-3, with 10 nucleotides matching TRBD2. The germline V gene has CDR1 KGHSH and CDR2 LQKENI. The CDR3 is 17 residues long. Trimming cost V 3 bases and J 3 bases; bases outside gene matches: 9. The CDR3 here is CASSPIVGSGGTDTQYF. The DNA of the CDR3 is TGTGCCAGCTCACCCATCGTTGGTAGCGGGGGGACAGATACGCAGTATTTT.

The gene calls are TRBV6-5 and TRBJ2-2, with no clear D. The V end was cut by 2 bases, the J end by 3 bases, with 7 bases between. There are 14 residues in the CDR3. CDR1 and CDR2 from the germline V gene are MNHEY and SVGAGI. This chain's CDR3 is CASSYTVDTGELFF. Written as DNA, the CDR3 is TGTGCCAGCAGTTACACAGTTGACACCGGGGAGCTGTTTTTT.

The chain uses TRBV5-1 and TRBJ1-1; D may be TRBD1 (6 bases). This CDR3 is built from 16 residues. The V end lost 1 base, the J end lost 0 bases, and 13 bases lay between the germline ends. Looked up from germline, CDR1 is SGHRS and CDR2 is YFSETQ. CDR3 residues: CASSLLAGDMNTEAFF. CDR3 coding DNA: TGCGCCAGCAGCTTGCTTGCGGGGGACATGAACACTGAAGCTTTCTTT.

This clone was picked up a small number of times. The chain recombines TRBV3-1 (or the pseudogene TRBV3-2) with TRBJ2-5; perhaps TRBD1 as D (6 bases). The CDR3 has 17 amino acids. Germline V gene sequence: CDR1 LGHDT, CDR2 YNNKEL (reference sequence). Trimming took 4 bases from V and 3 from J, leaving 21 bases between them. The CDR3 DNA sequence: TGTGCCAGCAGCCCCCCTGCGCCGGCAGGGGTCAAAGAGACCCAGTACTTC. It yields the protein CASSPPAPAGVKETQYF.

The rearrangement joins TRBV11-1 to TRBJ2-7, with 8 bases matching TRBD2. Per germline, CDR1 SGHAT and CDR2 FQDESV (reference sequence). The CDR3 sequence is 15 residues long. Losses at the gene ends were 8 bases for V and 9 bases for J; bases not matched to a gene: 18. CDR3 protein: CASAHGAGGPLGQYF. CDR3 in DNA: TGTGCCAGCGCCCATGGTGCGGGGGGTCCCCTCGGGCAGTACTTC.

The chain employs TRBV19 and TRBJ2-2; D possibly corresponds to TRBD1 (6 bases). The germline V gene has CDR1 LNHDA and CDR2 SQIVND (reference sequence). The CDR3 sequence is 12 residues long. Trimming removed 10 bases from V and 4 bases from J, with 10 bases in between. The CDR3 spells CATRGGTGELFF. The CDR3 bases are TGTGCCACTAGAGGGGGCACCGGGGAGCTGTTTTTT.

The V gene is TRBV18, the J gene TRBJ2-3; D is perhaps TRBD2 (6 bases). Germline assignment: CDR1 KGHSH and CDR2 LQKENI. V lost 5 bases to trimming and J lost 2 bases, with 14 bases between them. There are 15 residues in the CDR3. In nucleotides, the CDR3 is TGTGCCAGCTCATTAACTAGCACACACACAGATACGCAGTATTTT. Translation gives CASSLTSTHTDTQYF. Based on the CDR3 plus reference TRBV18 and TRBJ2-3, the full variable domain is NAGVMQNPRHLVRRRGQEARLRCSPMKGHSHVYWYRQLPEEGLKFMVYLQKENIIDESGMPKERFSAEFPKEGPSILRIQQVVRGDSAAYFCASSLTSTHTDTQYFGPGTRLTVL.

The genes are TRBV5-1 and TRBJ2-7; D call uncertain. The germline V gene has CDR1 SGHRS and CDR2 YFSETQ. This CDR3 comprises 13 residues. The V and J ends lost 2 bases and 4 bases respectively, with 10 bases between them. The chain's CDR3 is CASSFGIGYEQYF. The CDR3 DNA is TGCGCCAGCAGCTTCGGTATTGGGTACGAGCAGTACTTC.

The gene calls are TRBV28 and TRBJ2-7; D possibly corresponds to TRBD2 (5 bases). There are 13 residues in the CDR3. V lost 6 bases to trimming and J lost 3 bases, with 12 bases between them. The germline V gene encodes CDR1 MDHEN and CDR2 SYDVKM. The CDR3 bases are TGTGCCAGCAGGGGAGTTGTGAACTACGAGCAGTACTTC. This translates into CASRGVVNYEQYF.

The chain employs TRBV18 and TRBJ2-3; TRBD2 agrees at 7 bases. CDR1 KGHSH and CDR2 LQKENI come from the germline V gene. The V segment lost 5 bases and the J segment 5 bases; nucleotides outside the gene matches: 7. The length of the CDR3 is 14 residues. The CDR3 DNA reads TGTGCCAGCTCAGAACTAGCGAAGGAAGATACGCAGTATTTT. Translation: CASSELAKEDTQYF. The full variable domain, completed using reference TRBV18 and TRBJ2-3, is NAGVMQNPRHLVRRRGQEARLRCSPMKGHSHVYWYRQLPEEGLKFMVYLQKENIIDESGMPKERFSAEFPKEGPSILRIQQVVRGDSAAYFCASSELAKEDTQYFGPGTRLTVL.

The rearrangement links TRBV6-2 or TRBV6-3 to TRBJ2-4, with 12 nucleotides matching TRBD1. Germline V gene sequence: CDR1 MNHEY, CDR2 SVGEGT. The CDR3 is 21 amino acids. Losses at the gene ends were 2 bases for V and 0 bases for J; bases not matched to a gene: 14. This chain's CDR3 is CASSYTSGTGGLMIAKNIQYF. The CDR3 bases are TGTGCCAGCAGTTACACCAGTGGGACAGGGGGCCTAATGATAGCCAAAAACATTCAGTACTTC.

In its sample, this clone was seen once. The chain is built from TRBV24-1 and TRBJ1-4; D is uncertain. CDR1 is KGHDR and CDR2 is SFDVKD in the germline V gene. The CDR3 loop spans 13 amino acids. The germline V and J ends were trimmed by 3 bases and 3 bases, with 4 bases remaining between them. The CDR3 reads CATSDGSNEKLFF. DNA for the CDR3: TGTGCCACCAGTGATGGGTCTAATGAAAAACTGTTTTTT.

This clone was picked up a small number of times. The V and J genes are TRBV6-1 and TRBJ2-5; 9 positions match TRBD1. Germline trimming cut 2 bases from V and 5 bases from J; bases unmatched to any gene: 9. The CDR3 length is 16 residues. The V gene's germline CDR1 is MNHNS and CDR2 SASEGT. DNA for the CDR3: TGTGCCAGCAGTGAAAGTGTTGGCGACAGGGGGGAGACCCAGTACTTC. It translates to CASSESVGDRGETQYF.

V usage is TRBV2 and J usage is TRBJ1-1; D unclear. Germline values: CDR1 SNHLY, CDR2 FYNNEI. Trimming stripped 1 base from V and 1 base from J, with 10 bases between. This CDR3 is built from 15 residues. CDR3 in amino acids: CASSEDPDPNTEAFF. The DNA of the CDR3 is TGTGCCAGCAGTGAAGATCCAGATCCGAACACTGAAGCTTTCTTT.

V gene TRBV2 combines with J gene TRBJ1-1, with 7 bases aligning to TRBD1. The trim removed 4 bases at V and 1 base at J, leaving 0 bases unmatched. The CDR3 is made up of 13 amino acids. Germline loops: CDR1 SNHLY, CDR2 FYNNEI. The CDR3 loop is CASSGQGNTEAFF. CDR3 DNA sequence: TGTGCCAGCAGTGGACAGGGGAACACTGAAGCTTTCTTT.

CDR3 sequence: CASSLSGETYEGAFF. CDR3 bases: TGTGCCAGCAGCCTTTCAGGGGAGACCTACGAAGGGGCTTTCTTT. The chain has TRBV3-1 (or the pseudogene TRBV3-2) and TRBJ1-1; D perhaps matches TRBD1 (6 bases). Germline CDR1 and CDR2: LGHDT and YNNKEL (reference sequence). The CDR3 is 15 residues long. V gave up 4 bases and J gave up 11 bases, with 23 bases separating them.